The TCR beta chain described here comes from a study of CD8 T cells in Susac syndrome. Random hexamers were used to reverse transcribe the RNA input (about 0.5 to 1 ug). Multiplex immunoSEQ PCR targeted 54 Vbeta and 13 Jbeta TCR beta segments. TCRdb redid the calling of the immunoSEQ multiplex PCR reads with MiXCR, one entry per CDR3 protein. The table records roughly 120,000 distinct CDR3 sequences, less than 97% of them present only once. The authors carried out high-throughput sequencing of TCR beta. They applied it to CD8+ and CD4+ T cells obtained from blood. Healthy donors, matched for age and sex, constituted the control group. The CD8+ and CD4+ T cells were isolated magnetically using a negative isolation approach, whereas the TEMRA cells were enriched by FACS. CDR3 length: 12 residues. With 1 base removed from V and 6 bases from J, the gap between germline ends came to 7 bases. Germline V gene lookup returns CDR1 LGHDT and CDR2 YNNKEL (reference sequence).

Sequencing was performed on CD4+ T cells from PBMCs. This TCR came from a human donor in good health. The V and J genes are TRBV3-1 and TRBJ2-7, with D unclear. The CDR3 sequence: CASSQVNSEQYF. In DNA form, the CDR3 reads TGTGCCAGCAGCCAAGTCAATAGCGAGCAGTACTTC.